The TCR beta chain under discussion was sequenced for a study of T cell changes during pregnancy in multiple sclerosis. Profiled with immunoSEQ multiplex PCR; TCRdb holds only in-frame clones, not every one. This sample has more than 45,000 clones, with over 75% found just once. The CDR3 sequence is 16 residues long. Germline V lookup: CDR1 SGHRS, CDR2 YFSETQ. V lost 1 base and J lost 1, with 11 bases in between. This TCR derives from a female donor with multiple sclerosis, enrolled in a pregnancy study. This chain uses TRBV5-1 with TRBJ2-2; a possible D gene is TRBD2 (6 bases). The material sequenced was CD4+ T cells from peripheral blood mononuclear cells, taken in the second trimester of pregnancy. CDR3 residues: CASSLSPSENTGELFF. CDR3 DNA sequence: TGCGCCAGCAGCTTGTCCCCTAGCGAGAACACCGGGGAGCTGTTTTTT.